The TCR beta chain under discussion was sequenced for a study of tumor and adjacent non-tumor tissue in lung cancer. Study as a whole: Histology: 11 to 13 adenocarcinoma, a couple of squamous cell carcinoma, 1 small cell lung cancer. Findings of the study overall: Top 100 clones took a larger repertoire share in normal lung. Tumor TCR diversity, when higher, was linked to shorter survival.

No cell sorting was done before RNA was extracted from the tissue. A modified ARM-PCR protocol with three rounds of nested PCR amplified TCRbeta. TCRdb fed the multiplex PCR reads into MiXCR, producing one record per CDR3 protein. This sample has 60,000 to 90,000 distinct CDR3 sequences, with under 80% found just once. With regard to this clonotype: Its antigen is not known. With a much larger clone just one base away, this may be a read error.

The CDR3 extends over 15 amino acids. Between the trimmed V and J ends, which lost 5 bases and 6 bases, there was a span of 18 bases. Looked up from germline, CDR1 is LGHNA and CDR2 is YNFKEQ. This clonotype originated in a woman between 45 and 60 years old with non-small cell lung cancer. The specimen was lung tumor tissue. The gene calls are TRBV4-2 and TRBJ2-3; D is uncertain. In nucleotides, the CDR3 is TGTGCCAGCAGCGCCTCCATAGTAAGGGCGGATACGCAGTATTTT. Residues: CASSASIVRADTQYF.